This T cell receptor (beta chain) emerged from a study of CD4+ T cells in melanoma. General study points: CD8+ T cell, macrophage and B cell function reportedly correlated with neoantigen-specific CD4+ T cells. In melanoma, neoantigen-specific CD4+ T cells reportedly differed in differentiation state.

Regarding this clone: Antigen: not known.

The CDR3 has 17 amino acids. CDR1 and CDR2 (germline): SGHNT, YYREEE (reference sequence). Trimming pared 1 base from V and 2 bases from J, leaving 15 bases between. The data were produced by immunoSEQ multiplex PCR, yet TCRdb's version contains in-frame clones alone and is incomplete. The sample consists of more than 8,500 clones, around 70% of them appearing once. The TCR comes from a human donor with melanoma. The chain recombines TRBV5-4 with TRBJ2-2, with unresolved D. Source material: peripheral blood. The CDR3 is CASSLYNRQVNTGELFF. The CDR3 DNA reads TGTGCCAGCAGCTTGTACAACAGACAAGTTAACACCGGGGAGCTGTTTTTT.